This TCR beta chain was recorded in a study of vaccination and CD4 T cells after COVID-19. Study background: For control cultures, the treatment was a CEFX pool, an HIV-1 Nef pool, or no peptide. Whole-study findings and limits: Looking at convalescent patients, 304 of their 307 vaccine-specific clones were spike mono-reactive.

The sample's treatment: roughly 10-day PBMC culture with coronavirus spike peptide pools or control peptides (ViraFEST assay). These CD4+ T cells came from approximately 10-day cultures by negative selection. At the Johns Hopkins FTIC core, DNA taken from cultured CD4+ T cells was sequenced by way of the Oncomine TCR Beta short-read assay. One entry per CDR3 protein results from TCRdb running MiXCR on the PCR reads. The sample consists of 20,000 or so distinct CDR3 sequences, more than 30% of them appearing once. Germline V gene data show CDR1 as GTSNPN and CDR2 as SVGIG (reference sequence). V lost 3 bases and J lost 5, with 16 bases in between. CDR3 length: 14 residues. Points on this clonotype: The antigen remains unidentified.

The TCR was taken from a human donor who received a COVID-19 vaccine. The chain uses TRBV30 and TRBJ2-5; D is uncertain. This specimen was CD4+ T cells from blood, cultured in vitro, taken before SARS-CoV-2 vaccination. CDR3 loop: CAWRKPINYETQYF. CDR3 in DNA: TGTGCCTGGAGGAAGCCCATCAATTATGAGACCCAGTACTTC.